Listed below are T cell receptor beta chains from one sample, sequenced in a study of blood T cell repertoires in COVID-19. Measured with immunoSEQ multiplex PCR; TCRdb has only the in-frame clones, and not every one. This table has 140,000 or so clones, 80% appearing once. Sequencing was done on a sample of peripheral blood. The receptors were gathered from a woman in her 50s with acute or convalescent COVID-19. Both conserved end residues are part of each CDR3. D genes are given only for firm matches. Clone size, where shown, is once, few, many, or a class for clones that have expanded.

TRBJ2-5,TRBV5-6,NA,TRBD2,TGTGCCAGCAGGACCGGGACTAGCGGGGGGTGGGAGACCCAGTACTTC,CASRTGTSGGWETQYF
TRBJ1-4,TRBV4-2,NA,NA,TGTGCCAGCAGCCCTACAGGTTATGAAAAACTGTTTTTT,CASSPTGYEKLFF
TRBJ2-5,TRBV27,medium-sized,NA,TGTGCCAGCAGTTTAACGGGGTCCCAAGAGACCCAGTACTTC,CASSLTGSQETQYF
TRBJ1-3,TRBV4-3,NA,TRBD1,TGCGCCAGCAGCCCTCGGGACAGATCATCTGGAAACACCATATATTTT,CASSPRDRSSGNTIYF
TRBJ2-1,TRBV12-5,NA,NA,TGTGCTAGTGGTTTGGTACTAAGCAGGGCGACCTACAATGAGCAGTTCTTC,CASGLVLSRATYNEQFF
TRBJ2-5,TRBV5-6,NA,TRBD1,TGTGCCAGCAGCAGGTGGGGCAGGGGGCGTGAGACCCAGTACTTC,CASSRWGRGRETQYF
TRBJ2-7,TRBV11-2,NA,NA,TGTGCCAGCAGCTTTTCGGCGGTGTTGGGGAGTGAGCAGTACTTC,CASSFSAVLGSEQYF
TRBJ1-1,TRBV7-9,NA,NA,TGTGCCAGCAGCTTGGCACAGGTGATGAACACTGAAGCTTTCTTT,CASSLAQVMNTEAFF
TRBJ1-1,TRBV7-9,NA,TRBD1,TGTGCCAGCAGCCAACCGGGACAGTACACTGAAGCTTTCTTT,CASSQPGQYTEAFF
TRBJ2-2,TRBV5-1,NA,TRBD1,TGCGCCAGCAGCCCTGGGACAGGGAACACCGGGGAGCTGTTTTTT,CASSPGTGNTGELFF
TRBJ2-1,TRBV5-1,NA,TRBD1,TGCGCCAGCAGCTTGGTGGGGGACAGGTGGAATGAGCAGTTCTTC,CASSLVGDRWNEQFF
TRBJ2-3,TRBV5-1,NA,TRBD2,TGCGCCAGCAGATTCGGGGGGACTGGCACAGATACGCAGTATTTT,CASRFGGTGTDTQYF
TRBJ1-6,TRBV3-1/TRBV3-2,NA,TRBD1,TGTGCCAGCAGCCAAGCGGACAGGGGTAATTCACCCCTCCACTTT,CASSQADRGNSPLHF
TRBJ1-1,TRBV7-2,NA,NA,TGTGCCAGCAGCCTACGGGGCAGGGGAGAAGCTTTCTTT,CASSLRGRGEAFF
TRBJ1-4,TRBV6-6,many,NA,TGTGCCAGCATTGCAGACGGGGGGGAACTGTTTTTT,CASIADGGELFF
TRBJ2-1,TRBV3-1/TRBV3-2,NA,NA,TGTGCCAGCAAATTTGGTCTAATTTCCAATGAGCAGTTCTTC,CASKFGLISNEQFF